These 26 T cell receptor beta chains were sequenced from one sample in a study of blood T cells in healthy people across ages. Sample-barcoded 5' priming and a J-beta primer mix drove a second PCR of about 6 to 12 cycles. One entry per CDR3 protein, called by TCRdb with MiXCR from the 5' RACE reads. Seen here are roughly 700,000 distinct CDR3 sequences, approximately 50% observed once, and the top ten hold around a third. What was sequenced was blood. The receptors were sampled from a woman aged 60-75 years in good health.

The chain uses TRBV29-1 and TRBJ1-2; weak D call: TRBD1 (5 bases). The germline V and J ends were trimmed by 2 bases and 4 bases, with 8 bases remaining between them. CDR3 length equals 12 residues. The germline CDR1 and CDR2 sequences are SQVTM and ANQGSEA. The CDR3 coding sequence is TGCAGCGTTGAAAGAGACAGCTATGGCTACACCTTC. Protein product: CSVERDSYGYTF.

This chain connects TRBV12-3 or TRBV12-4 to TRBJ2-1; D is unresolved. The closer fit of TRBJ2-7 to the DNA end suggests the J call may be wrong. The CDR3 spans 14 residues. The CDR3: CASTDRSSYNEQYF. The CDR3 DNA is TGTGCCAGCACGGACCGGAGCTCCTACAATGAGCAGTACTTC.

The chain employs TRBV5-1 and TRBJ2-3; the match to TRBD2 covers 10 bases. V lost 0 bases, J lost 10 bases, and 5 bases stayed unmatched. This CDR3 contains 14 residues. From germline, CDR1 is SGHRS and CDR2 YFSETQ. CDR3 in amino acids: CASSLVLAGEAQYF. CDR3 coding DNA: TGCGCCAGCAGCTTGGTTCTAGCGGGAGAAGCGCAGTATTTT.

This clonotype turned up a few times. The rearrangement links TRBV6-5 to TRBJ2-1; 9 bases fit TRBD1. Trimming at V came to 2 bases and at J to 7 bases, leaving 3 bases not matched to a gene. This CDR3 comprises 14 residues. The germline CDR1 and CDR2 sequences are MNHEY and SVGAGI. DNA of the CDR3: TGTGCCAGCAGTTACCGCGGGACAGGGAATGAGCAGTTCTTC. Protein: CASSYRGTGNEQFF.

The rearrangement joins TRBV5-6 to TRBJ1-1; D remains unclear. The V end was cut by 4 bases, the J end by 1 base, with 11 bases between. This CDR3 is built from 14 residues. Germline V gene data show CDR1 as SGHDT and CDR2 as YYEEEE. CDR3: CASSLPGENTEAFF. The CDR3 nucleotides are TGTGCCAGCAGCCTACCCGGGGAGAACACTGAAGCTTTCTTT.

This chain connects TRBV12-5 to TRBJ2-1; tentatively, D is TRBD1 or TRBD2 (6 bases each). There are 16 residues in the CDR3. V lost 5 bases and J 10 bases, leaving 24 bases between the germline ends. CDR1 LGHNT and CDR2 FRNRAP come from the germline V gene. The CDR3 sequence: CASGIGTVGTFEEQFF. The CDR3 DNA reads as TGTGCTAGTGGTATTGGGACTGTCGGGACATTTGAAGAGCAGTTCTTC.

This clonotype was observed a single time. The chain combines TRBV20-1 with TRBJ1-1; 8 nucleotides align to TRBD1. CDR3 length: 14 residues. V was clipped by 6 bases and J by 1 base; unmatched bases: 7. Per the germline V gene, CDR1 is DFQATT and CDR2 is SNEGSKA (reference sequence). The CDR3 region is CSATGTGSNTEAFF. The CDR3, as DNA: TGCAGTGCCACCGGGACAGGTTCGAACACTGAAGCTTTCTTT.

This chain uses TRBV28 with TRBJ2-7; D is possibly TRBD2 (6 bases). CDR3 size: 13 residues. Trimming removed 5 bases from V and 7 bases from J, with 15 bases in between. The V gene's germline CDR1 is MDHEN and CDR2 SYDVKM. CDR3 sequence (DNA): TGTGCCAGCAGTCCAGGAGGGTTCTGGGAGCAGTACTTC. Amino acid sequence: CASSPGGFWEQYF.

The DNA for the CDR3 is TGCGCCAGCAGCTACGACGGGCCCTACGAGCAGTACTTC. This encodes CASSYDGPYEQYF. The chain uses TRBV5-1 and TRBJ2-7, with D unclear. The ends were cut back, 3 bases at V and 2 bases at J, with 9 bases in the middle. This CDR3 spans 13 amino acids. Looked up from germline, CDR1 is SGHRS and CDR2 is YFSETQ.

This clonotype was seen a few times. The DNA of the CDR3 is TGTGCCAGCTCTTTCCGGGGGCCTAGCACAGATACGCAGTATTTT. Protein product: CASSFRGPSTDTQYF. This chain joins TRBV18 and TRBJ2-3; the D call may be TRBD1 or TRBD2 (6 bases each). This CDR3 contains 15 residues. V gave up 6 bases and J gave up 0 bases, with 13 bases separating them. Germline CDR1 is KGHSH and CDR2 is LQKENI.

This chain uses TRBV9 with TRBJ1-1, with TRBD1 matching 8 bases. The V gene's germline CDR1 is SGDLS and CDR2 YYNGEE. J was trimmed by 5 bases and V by 4 bases; bases with no gene match: 7. The CDR3 has 14 residues. The CDR3 protein is CASSKGQVGTEAFF. The CDR3 coding sequence is TGTGCCAGCAGCAAGGGACAGGTTGGAACTGAAGCTTTCTTT.

This clonotype was counted between two and nine times. V gene TRBV20-1 combines with J gene TRBJ2-1, with a weak D call TRBD1 (7 bases). The germline CDR1 and CDR2 sequences are DFQATT and SNEGSKA (reference sequence). The CDR3 runs 15 residues. V lost 4 bases to trimming and J lost 5 bases, with 18 bases between them. The DNA for the CDR3 is TGCAGTGCTACCCGGGGGCAGGGGGAGGACAATGAGCAGTTCTTC. It specifies CSATRGQGEDNEQFF.

V gene TRBV5-4 combines with J gene TRBJ2-6, with a possible D match to TRBD2 (5 bases). Trimming removed 5 bases at V and 0 bases at J, with 9 bases between. CDR3 length: 15 amino acids. CDR1 SGHNT and CDR2 YYREEE come from the germline V gene (reference sequence). The CDR3 sequence is CASREDSSGANVLTF. For the CDR3, the DNA is TGTGCCAGCAGGGAGGATAGCTCTGGGGCCAACGTCCTGACTTTC.

V and J are TRBV7-3 and TRBJ2-3; 8 bases are shared with TRBD1. The CDR3 runs to 15 residues. CDR1 is SGHTA and CDR2 is FQGTGA in the germline V gene. The J segment lost 2 bases and the V segment lost 5 bases, leaving 6 bases of the junction unmatched. CDR3 sequence reads: CASSQRDRYTDTQYF. DNA for the CDR3: TGTGCCAGCAGCCAGAGGGACAGGTACACAGATACGCAGTATTTT.

There are a few counts of this clonotype. This CDR3 is CASSQEDRGYEQYF. CDR3 sequence (DNA): TGTGCCAGCAGCCAAGAGGACAGGGGCTACGAGCAGTACTTC. The rearrangement joins TRBV14 to TRBJ2-7, with 9 bases matching TRBD1. The V segment lost 0 bases and the J segment 3 bases; nucleotides outside the gene matches: 0. The V gene's germline CDR1 is SGHDN and CDR2 FVKESK. This CDR3 is 14 amino acids long.

The J gene is TRBJ2-3, the V gene TRBV20-1, with TRBD1 identical over 9 bases. The CDR3 loop spans 15 amino acids. Germline CDR1 is DFQATT and CDR2 is SNEGSKA (reference sequence). The V gene end was trimmed by 0 bases and the J gene end by 4 bases; junction bases not matched to a gene: 5. CDR3 sequence: CSARDSQGAPDTQYF. CDR3 in DNA: TGCAGTGCTAGAGATTCACAGGGGGCCCCAGATACGCAGTATTTT.

The chain combines TRBV20-1 with TRBJ2-5; 7 nucleotides line up with TRBD2. This CDR3 spans 14 amino acids. V lost 4 bases, J lost 1 base, and 6 bases stayed unmatched. CDR1 and CDR2 (germline): DFQATT, SNEGSKA (reference sequence). CDR3 DNA sequence: TGCAGTGCTACCCTAGCGGCCACCCAAGAGACCCAGTACTTC. This codes for CSATLAATQETQYF.

The table lists this clonotype with a few counts. This chain connects TRBV9 to TRBJ2-7; D is unresolved. The V gene lost 3 bases and the J gene lost 6 bases, with 19 bases spanning the gap. Germline CDR1 reads SGDLS; CDR2 reads YYNGEE. The CDR3 totals 15 residues. CDR3 loop: CASSGTADPTGEQYF. For the CDR3, the DNA is TGTGCCAGCAGCGGCACCGCGGACCCGACGGGCGAGCAGTACTTC.

V is TRBV27 and J is TRBJ2-7; possible D gene TRBD1, 7 bases. The germline gives CDR1 MNHEY, CDR2 SMNVEV (reference sequence). Trimming pared 4 bases from V and 0 bases from J, leaving 22 bases between. The CDR3 runs 18 residues. The CDR3 bases are TGTGCCAGCAGTTATAACAGGGGAAGGAGGGAAAGCTCCTACGAGCAGTACTTC. This translates into CASSYNRGRRESSYEQYF.

The sample holds a few counts of this clonotype. The rearrangement uses TRBV12-3 or TRBV12-4 and TRBJ1-1; D is ambiguous. The CDR3 has 15 amino acids. V lost 5 bases and J 1 base, leaving 14 bases between the germline ends. CDR3 residues: CASSLQMAANTEAFF. For the CDR3, the DNA is TGTGCCAGCAGTCTTCAAATGGCAGCGAACACTGAAGCTTTCTTT.

On this clonotype: A much larger clone sits a single nucleotide away, making a read error possible. This sequence joins TRBV29-1 and TRBJ2-7, with 9 bases fitting TRBD2. This CDR3 comprises 15 residues. Germline CDR1 and CDR2: SQVTM and ANQGSEA. The J segment lost 5 bases and the V segment lost 4 bases, leaving 12 bases of the junction unmatched. CDR3 nucleotides: TGCAGCGTTGGTCCCGGGTCTAGCGGGGCCGACGAGCAGTACTTC. The encoded protein is CSVGPGSSGADEQYF.

The gene calls are TRBV7-9 and TRBJ1-1, with 8 bases that match TRBD1. CDR3 size: 18 residues. Trimming at V came to 1 base and at J to 3 bases, leaving 13 bases not matched to a gene. The germline V gene has CDR1 SEHNR and CDR2 FQNEAQ (reference sequence). The DNA for the CDR3 is TGTGCCAGCAGCTTAGGCCCGGGACAGGCAGAGGAGGACACTGAAGCTTTCTTT. It encodes CASSLGPGQAEEDTEAFF.

The rearrangement joins TRBV7-2 to TRBJ2-7, with D perhaps matching TRBD1 (6 bases). The CDR3 is 14 residues long. V lost 5 bases and J 4 bases, leaving 15 bases between the germline ends. Germline V gene data show CDR1 as SGHTA and CDR2 as FQGNSA. The chain's CDR3 is CASSLQGNSYEQYF. CDR3 nucleotides: TGTGCCAGCAGCCTACAGGGTAATAGTTACGAGCAGTACTTC.

The chain couples TRBV20-1 to TRBJ1-4; TRBD1 is a possible D gene (5 bases). From germline, CDR1 is DFQATT and CDR2 SNEGSKA (reference sequence). V was trimmed by 6 bases and J by 7 bases, leaving 24 bases between them. This CDR3 comprises 16 residues. The CDR3 sequence: CSASAWGDELGEKLFF. In DNA, the CDR3 is TGCAGTGCAAGCGCCTGGGGGGACGAGCTCGGTGAAAAACTGTTTTTT.

This clonotype was seen a handful of times. The chain has TRBV6-2 or TRBV6-3 and TRBJ2-1, with D possibly TRBD2 on 6 matching bases. V was shortened by 7 bases and J by 9 bases, with 13 bases between the two germline ends. Germline CDR1 is MNHEY and CDR2 is SVGEGT. The CDR3 is made up of 12 amino acids. This chain's CDR3 is CASTRGMSEQFF. The CDR3 nucleotides read TGTGCCAGCACTCGGGGGATGAGTGAGCAGTTCTTC.

V and J are TRBV6-2 or TRBV6-3 and TRBJ1-2; TRBD1 agrees at 7 bases. The CDR3 sequence is 13 residues long. Germline loops: CDR1 MNHEY, CDR2 SVGEGT. V dropped 3 bases and J dropped 6; count of bases not matched to a gene: 4. CDR3 nucleotide sequence: TGTGCCAGCAGTTATCCCGGGACAGATGGCTACACCTTC. Translated, it gives CASSYPGTDGYTF.